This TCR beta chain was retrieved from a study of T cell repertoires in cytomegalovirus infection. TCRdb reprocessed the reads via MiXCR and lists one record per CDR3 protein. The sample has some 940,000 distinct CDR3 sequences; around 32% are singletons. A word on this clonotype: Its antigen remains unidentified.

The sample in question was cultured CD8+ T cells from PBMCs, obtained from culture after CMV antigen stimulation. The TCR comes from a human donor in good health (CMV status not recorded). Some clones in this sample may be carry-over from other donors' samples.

CDR3 coding DNA: TGTGCCAGCAGCCCCCGCGGCGGGGGGGCCCCAACAGATACGCAGTATTTT. Translating gives CASSPRGGGAPTDTQYF. The chain links TRBV5-5 to TRBJ2-3; 9 bases agree with TRBD2. The CDR3 consists of 17 residues. The germline V gene encodes CDR1 SGHKS and CDR2 YYEKEE (reference sequence). V was clipped by 4 bases and J by 3 bases; unmatched bases: 12.